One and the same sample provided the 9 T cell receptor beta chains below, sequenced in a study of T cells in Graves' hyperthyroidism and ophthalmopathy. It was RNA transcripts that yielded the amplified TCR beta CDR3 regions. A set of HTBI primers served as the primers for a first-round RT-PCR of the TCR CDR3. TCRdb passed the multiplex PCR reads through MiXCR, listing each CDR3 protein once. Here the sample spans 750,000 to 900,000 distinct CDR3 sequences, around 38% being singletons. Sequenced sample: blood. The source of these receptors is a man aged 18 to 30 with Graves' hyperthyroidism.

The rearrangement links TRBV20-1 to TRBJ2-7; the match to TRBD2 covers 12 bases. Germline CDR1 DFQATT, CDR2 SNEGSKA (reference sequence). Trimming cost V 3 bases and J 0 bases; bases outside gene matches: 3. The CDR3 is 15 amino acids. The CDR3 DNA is TGCAGTGCTAGCCTACTAGCGGGGGGCTCCTACGAGCAGTACTTC. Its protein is CSASLLAGGSYEQYF.

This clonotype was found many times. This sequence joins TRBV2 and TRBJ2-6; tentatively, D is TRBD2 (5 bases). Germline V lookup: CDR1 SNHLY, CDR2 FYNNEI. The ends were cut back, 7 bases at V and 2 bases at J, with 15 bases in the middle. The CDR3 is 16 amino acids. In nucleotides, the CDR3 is TGTGCCAGCACACCGGTAGGAGGTGCTGGGGCCAACGTCCTGACTTTC. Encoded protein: CASTPVGGAGANVLTF.

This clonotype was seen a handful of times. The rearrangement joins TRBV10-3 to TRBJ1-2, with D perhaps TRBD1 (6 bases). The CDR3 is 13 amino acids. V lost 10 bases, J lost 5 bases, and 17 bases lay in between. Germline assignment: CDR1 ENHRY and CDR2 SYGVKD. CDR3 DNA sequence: TGTGCCAGCAGGGGTGAGACACCATATGGCTACACCTTC. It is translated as CASRGETPYGYTF.

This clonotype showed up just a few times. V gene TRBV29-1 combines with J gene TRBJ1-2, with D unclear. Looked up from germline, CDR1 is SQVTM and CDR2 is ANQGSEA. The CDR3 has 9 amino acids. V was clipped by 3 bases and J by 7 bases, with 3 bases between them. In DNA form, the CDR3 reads TGCAGCGTTGATGCTGGCTACACCTTC. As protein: CSVDAGYTF.

CDR3 protein: CSTTGGMAQPQHF. CDR3 in DNA: TGCAGCACCACAGGGGGCATGGCTCAGCCCCAGCATTTT. The V and J genes are TRBV29-1 and TRBJ1-5; 9 nucleotides agree with TRBD1. The germline V gene has CDR1 SQVTM and CDR2 ANQGSEA. The ends lost 8 bases at V and 6 bases at J; junction bases unmatched: 8. The CDR3 is made up of 13 amino acids.

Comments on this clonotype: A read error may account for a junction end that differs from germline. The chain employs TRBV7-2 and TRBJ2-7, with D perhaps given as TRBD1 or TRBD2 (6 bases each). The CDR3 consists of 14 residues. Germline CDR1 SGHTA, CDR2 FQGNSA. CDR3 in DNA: TGCGCCAGCAGTGTCGGGGGCCTCTCCTACGAGCAGTACTTC. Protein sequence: CASSVGGLSYEQYF.

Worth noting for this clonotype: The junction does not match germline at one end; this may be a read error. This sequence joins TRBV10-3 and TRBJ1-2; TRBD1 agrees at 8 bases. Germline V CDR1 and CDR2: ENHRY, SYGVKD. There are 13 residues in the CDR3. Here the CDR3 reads CASSPPGGNGYTF. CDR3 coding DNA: TGTGCCAGCAGTCCACCAGGGGGCAACGGCTACACCTTC.

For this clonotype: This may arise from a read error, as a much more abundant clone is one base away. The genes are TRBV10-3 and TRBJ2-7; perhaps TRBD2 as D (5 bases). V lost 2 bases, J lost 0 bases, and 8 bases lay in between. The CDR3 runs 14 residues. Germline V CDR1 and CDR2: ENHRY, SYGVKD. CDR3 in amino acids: CAISEARGSYEQYF. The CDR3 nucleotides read TGTGCCATCAGTGAGGCACGGGGCTCCTACGAGCAGTACTTC.

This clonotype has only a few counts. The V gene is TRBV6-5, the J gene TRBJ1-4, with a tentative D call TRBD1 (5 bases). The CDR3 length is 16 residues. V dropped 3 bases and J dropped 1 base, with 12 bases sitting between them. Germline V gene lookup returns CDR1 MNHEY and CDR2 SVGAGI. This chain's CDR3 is CASSYGVGGTNEKLFF. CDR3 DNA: TGTGCCAGCAGTTATGGAGTGGGGGGAACTAATGAAAAACTGTTTTTT.